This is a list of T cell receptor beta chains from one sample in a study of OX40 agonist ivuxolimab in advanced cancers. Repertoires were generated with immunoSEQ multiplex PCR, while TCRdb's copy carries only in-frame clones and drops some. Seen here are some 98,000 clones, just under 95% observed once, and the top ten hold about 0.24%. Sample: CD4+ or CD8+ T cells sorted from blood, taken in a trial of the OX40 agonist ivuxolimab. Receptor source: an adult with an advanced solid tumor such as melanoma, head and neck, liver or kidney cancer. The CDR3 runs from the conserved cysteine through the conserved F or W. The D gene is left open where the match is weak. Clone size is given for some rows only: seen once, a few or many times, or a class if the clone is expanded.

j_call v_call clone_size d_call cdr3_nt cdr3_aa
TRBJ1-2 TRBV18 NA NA TGTGCCAGCTCACCGTCAGGGGATGGCTACACCTTC CASSPSGDGYTF
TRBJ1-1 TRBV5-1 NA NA TGCGCCAGCAGCCCGACAGAATCGGGTGAAGCTTTCTTT CASSPTESGEAFF
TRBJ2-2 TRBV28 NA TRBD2 TGTGCCAGCAGTTCCCGACTAGCTGGTTCCGGGGAGCTGTTTTTT CASSSRLAGSGELFF
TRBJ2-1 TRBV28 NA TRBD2 TGTGCCAGCAGTTTAACGGGAAGCGGGAGCTTCAATGAGCAGTTCTTC CASSLTGSGSFNEQFF
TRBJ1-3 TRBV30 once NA TGTGCCTGGAGGGGCCTAACACGGGGAAACACCATATATTTT CAWRGLTRGNTIYF
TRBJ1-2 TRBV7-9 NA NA TGTGCCAGCAGCTTAGGGGAGGGGATGAACTATGGCTACACCTTC CASSLGEGMNYGYTF
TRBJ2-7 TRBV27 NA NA TGTGCCAGCAGTTTAAGTTTCGGGGAGTCCTACGAGCAGTACTTC CASSLSFGESYEQYF
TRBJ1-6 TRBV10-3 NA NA TGTGCCATCAGTGACCCTCGGGAGGGTAATTCACCCCTCCACTTT CAISDPREGNSPLHF
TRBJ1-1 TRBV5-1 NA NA TGCGCCAGCAGCTTCGCTCGGCGGCCGAACACTGAAGCTTTCTTT CASSFARRPNTEAFF
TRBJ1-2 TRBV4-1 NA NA TGCGCCAGCAGCCAAGAAGATGCGGGCGGGCGTGGCTACACCTTC CASSQEDAGGRGYTF
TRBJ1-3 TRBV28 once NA TGTGCTGCGATACAGGGTAACTCTGGAAACACCATATATTTT CAAIQGNSGNTIYF
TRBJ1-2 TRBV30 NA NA TGTGCCTGGAGTAGCAGGGGTCGAGACTATGGCTACACCTTC CAWSSRGRDYGYTF
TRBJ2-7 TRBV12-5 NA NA TGTGCTAGTGGTCGGGACGCAACCTACGAGCAGTACTTC CASGRDATYEQYF
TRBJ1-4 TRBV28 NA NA TGTGCCAGCACGGATAATAGTCCAGGGGCCGGGGAAAAACTGTTTTTT CASTDNSPGAGEKLFF
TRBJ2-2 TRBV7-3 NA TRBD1 TGTGCCAGTGCCGGGACAGGGGCCACCGGGGAGCTGTTTTTT CASAGTGATGELFF
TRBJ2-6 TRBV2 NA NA TGTGCCAGCAGTGTTGAGGGTGGGGCCAACGTCCTGACTTTC CASSVEGGANVLTF
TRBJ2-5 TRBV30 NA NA TGTGCCTGGAGCCGGGGGAGGGGGGAAGAGACCCAGTACTTC CAWSRGRGEETQYF
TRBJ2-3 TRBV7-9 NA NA TGTGCCAGCACCAGAAGGTCGAAAGATACGCAGTATTTT CASTRRSKDTQYF
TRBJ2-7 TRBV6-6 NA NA TGTGCCAGCAGTTACTACGACAGCCCCTACGAGCAGTACTTC CASSYYDSPYEQYF
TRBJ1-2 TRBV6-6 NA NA TGTGCCAGCAGTTATCGGATCCTTGATGGCTACACCTTC CASSYRILDGYTF
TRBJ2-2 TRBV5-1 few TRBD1 TGCGCCAGCAGCTTACAGGGACAGGGGAACACCGGGGAGCTGTTTTTT CASSLQGQGNTGELFF
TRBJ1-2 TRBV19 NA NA TGTGCCAGTAAAGGGGGGGACTATGGCTACACCTTC CASKGGDYGYTF
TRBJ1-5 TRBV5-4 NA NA TGTGCCAGCAGCTTGGGGCCGTCCGAGAATCAGCCCCAGCATTTT CASSLGPSENQPQHF
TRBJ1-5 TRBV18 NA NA TGTGCCAGCACACGACAGATGAATCAGCCCCAGCATTTT CASTRQMNQPQHF
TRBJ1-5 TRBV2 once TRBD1 TGTGCCAGCAGTGAAGGGGACAGGGATAGCAATCAGCCCCAGCATTTT CASSEGDRDSNQPQHF
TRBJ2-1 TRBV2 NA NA TGTGCCAGCAGTGCCGACAGTGTCAGTGAGCAGTTCTTC CASSADSVSEQFF
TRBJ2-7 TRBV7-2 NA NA TGTGCCAGCGGTGGCTGGTCCTACGAGCAGTACTTC CASGGWSYEQYF
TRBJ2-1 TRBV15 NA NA TGTGCCACCAGCAGAGATGGCCAGCGGACGAGTGAGCAGTTCTTC CATSRDGQRTSEQFF
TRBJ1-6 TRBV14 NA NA TGTGCCAGCAGCCCAATCGACAGGCTTAATTCACCCCTCCACTTT CASSPIDRLNSPLHF
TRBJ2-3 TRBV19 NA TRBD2 TGTGCCAGTAGTATAGACGGTTTAGCGGGAGGGCCTTATGATACGCAGTATTTT CASSIDGLAGGPYDTQYF
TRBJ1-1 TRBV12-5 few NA TGTGCTAGTGGTACCCCAGGGAGGAACACTGAAGCTTTCTTT CASGTPGRNTEAFF
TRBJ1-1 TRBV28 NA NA TGTGCCAGCTCCCGACAGTTGAACACTGAAGCTTTCTTT CASSRQLNTEAFF
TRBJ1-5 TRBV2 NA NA TGTGCCAGCGCACCCCCCAGTCAGCCCCAGCATTTT CASAPPSQPQHF
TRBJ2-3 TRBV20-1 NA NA TGCAGTGCTAGTGTCCCCGGTACGCAGTATTTT CSASVPGTQYF
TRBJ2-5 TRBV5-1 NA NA TGCGCCAGCAGCTTGGCTGACACCCAAGAGACCCAGTACTTC CASSLADTQETQYF